The entry below gives a single TCR beta chain sequence along with its context. This specimen belongs to a study of cytomegalovirus exposure and HLA in healthy donors. Use of 60 Vbeta and 13 Jbeta primers characterized the PCR. Here immunoSEQ multiplex PCR was the method, and the copy in TCRdb shows in-frame clones only, minus some. The sample shows roughly 80,000 clones, about two thirds of them seen only once. CDR3 length equals 14 residues. The junction had 6 bases not matched to a gene; V was cut back by 5 bases and J by 5 bases. The V gene's germline CDR1 is GTSNPN and CDR2 SVGIG (reference sequence).

Sequenced: PBMCs. This chain joins TRBV30 and TRBJ1-5; 10 nucleotides line up with TRBD1. This TCR came from a woman aged 50 to 65 in good health and CMV-seropositive. CDR3 sequence (DNA): TGTGCCTGGGGTATCGGGACAGGGGATCAGCCCCAGCATTTT. It codes for CAWGIGTGDQPQHF.